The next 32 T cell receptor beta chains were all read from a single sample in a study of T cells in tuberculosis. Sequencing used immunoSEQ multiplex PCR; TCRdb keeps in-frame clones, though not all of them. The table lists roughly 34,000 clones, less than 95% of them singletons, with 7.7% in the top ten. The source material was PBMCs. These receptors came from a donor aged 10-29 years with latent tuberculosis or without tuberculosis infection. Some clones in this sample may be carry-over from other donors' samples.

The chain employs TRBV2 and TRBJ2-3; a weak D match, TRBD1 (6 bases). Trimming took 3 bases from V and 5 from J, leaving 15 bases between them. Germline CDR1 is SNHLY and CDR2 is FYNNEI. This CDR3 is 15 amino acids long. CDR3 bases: TGTGCCAGCAGTGACACAGGGCTAAGCGGAGATACGCAGTATTTT. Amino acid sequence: CASSDTGLSGDTQYF.

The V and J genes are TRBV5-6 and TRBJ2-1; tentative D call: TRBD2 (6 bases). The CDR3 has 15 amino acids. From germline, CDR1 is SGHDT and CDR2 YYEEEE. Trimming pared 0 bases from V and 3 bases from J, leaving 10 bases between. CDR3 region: CASSLVGTYYNEQFF. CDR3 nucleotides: TGTGCCAGCAGCTTGGTGGGGACTTACTACAATGAGCAGTTCTTC.

The CDR3 spells CASSPQAQDYGYTF. CDR3 nucleotides: TGTGCCAGCAGCCCTCAGGCACAGGACTATGGCTACACCTTC. This chain connects TRBV5-5 to TRBJ1-2; possibly TRBD1 for D (5 bases). V was cut by 4 bases and J by 3 bases, with 13 bases left in between. The CDR3 has 14 residues. In germline, CDR1 is SGHKS, CDR2 YYEKEE (reference sequence).

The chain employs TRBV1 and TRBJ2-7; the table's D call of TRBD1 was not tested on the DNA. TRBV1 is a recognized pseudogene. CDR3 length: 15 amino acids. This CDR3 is CTSSQVRANYYEQYF. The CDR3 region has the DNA TGCACCAGCAGCCAAGTCAGGGCGAATTACTACGAGCAGTACTTC.

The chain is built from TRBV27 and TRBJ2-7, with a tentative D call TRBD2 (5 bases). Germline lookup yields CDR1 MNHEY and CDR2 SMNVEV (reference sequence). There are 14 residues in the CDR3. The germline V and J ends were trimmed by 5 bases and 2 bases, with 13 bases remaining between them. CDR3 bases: TGTGCCAGCAGTAGTTCAGCGGATCCCTACGAGCAGTACTTC. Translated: CASSSSADPYEQYF.

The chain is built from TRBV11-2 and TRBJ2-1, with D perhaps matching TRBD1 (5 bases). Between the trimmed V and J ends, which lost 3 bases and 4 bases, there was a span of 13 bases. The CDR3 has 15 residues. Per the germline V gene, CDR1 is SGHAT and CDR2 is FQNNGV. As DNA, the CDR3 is TGTGCCAGCAGCTTTTCTGACAGACCGTACAATGAGCAGTTCTTC. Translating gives CASSFSDRPYNEQFF.

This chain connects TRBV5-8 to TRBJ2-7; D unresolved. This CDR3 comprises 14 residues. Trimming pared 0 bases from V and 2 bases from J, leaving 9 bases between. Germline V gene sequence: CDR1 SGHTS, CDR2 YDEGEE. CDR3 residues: CASSLVGSTYEQYF. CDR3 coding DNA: TGTGCCAGCAGCTTGGTGGGCTCAACCTACGAGCAGTACTTC.

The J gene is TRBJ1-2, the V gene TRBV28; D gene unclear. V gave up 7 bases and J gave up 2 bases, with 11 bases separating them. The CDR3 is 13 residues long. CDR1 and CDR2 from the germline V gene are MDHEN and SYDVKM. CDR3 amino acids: CASTASGNYGYTF. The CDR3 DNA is TGTGCCAGCACCGCGTCGGGGAACTATGGCTACACCTTC.

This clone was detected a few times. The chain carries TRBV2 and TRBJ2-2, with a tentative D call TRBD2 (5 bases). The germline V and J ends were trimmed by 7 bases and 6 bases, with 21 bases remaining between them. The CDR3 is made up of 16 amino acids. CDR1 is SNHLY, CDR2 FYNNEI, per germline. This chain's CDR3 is CASNMGVGVGAGELFF. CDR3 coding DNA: TGTGCCAGCAACATGGGAGTAGGAGTAGGCGCCGGGGAGCTGTTTTTT.

The CDR3 region is CASSLTSGAVSDSGANVLTF. In DNA, the CDR3 is TGTGCCAGCAGTTTGACTAGCGGGGCCGTATCCGACTCTGGGGCCAACGTCCTGACTTTC. The rearrangement links TRBV2 to TRBJ2-6; 11 positions match TRBD2. In germline, CDR1 is SNHLY, CDR2 FYNNEI. V trimming: 5 bases; J trimming: 0 bases; junction bases outside the gene matches: 12. CDR3 size: 20 residues.

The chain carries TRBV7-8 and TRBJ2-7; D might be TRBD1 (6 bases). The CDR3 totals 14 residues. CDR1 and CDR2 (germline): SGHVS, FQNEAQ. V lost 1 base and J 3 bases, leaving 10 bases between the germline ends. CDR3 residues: CASSLVGRGYEQYF. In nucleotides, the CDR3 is TGTGCCAGCAGCTTAGTCGGCAGGGGCTACGAGCAGTACTTC.

DNA of the CDR3: TGTGCCAGCTCACCTTTAGCGGATGGCTCCTACAATGAGCAGTTCTTC. As protein: CASSPLADGSYNEQFF. The J gene is TRBJ2-1, the V gene TRBV18, with a possible D match to TRBD2 (6 bases). The length of the CDR3 is 16 residues. Germline CDR1 is KGHSH and CDR2 is LQKENI. The V gene lost 3 bases and the J gene lost 0 bases, with 12 bases spanning the gap. The entire variable domain, with the rest obtained from reference TRBV18 and TRBJ2-1, is as follows: NAGVMQNPRHLVRRRGQEARLRCSPMKGHSHVYWYRQLPEEGLKFMVYLQKENIIDESGMPKERFSAEFPKEGPSILRIQQVVRGDSAAYFCASSPLADGSYNEQFFGPGTRLTVL.

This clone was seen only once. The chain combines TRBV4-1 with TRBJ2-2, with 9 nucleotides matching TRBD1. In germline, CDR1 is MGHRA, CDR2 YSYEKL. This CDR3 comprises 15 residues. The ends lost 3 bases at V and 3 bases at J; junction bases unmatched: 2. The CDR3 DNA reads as TGCGCCAGCAGCCACACAGGGGGCCACACCGGGGAGCTGTTTTTT. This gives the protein CASSHTGGHTGELFF.

The CDR3 is CASSDSFREVDTQYF. The CDR3 DNA reads as TGTGCCAGCAGTGACTCCTTCCGGGAGGTGGATACGCAGTATTTT. The chain joins TRBV6-4 to TRBJ2-3; TRBD2 matches at 7 bases. Germline loops: CDR1 MRHNA, CDR2 SNTAGT. The CDR3 is 15 amino acids. After removal of 0 bases from V and 6 bases from J, the junction contained 6 bases not matched to a gene.

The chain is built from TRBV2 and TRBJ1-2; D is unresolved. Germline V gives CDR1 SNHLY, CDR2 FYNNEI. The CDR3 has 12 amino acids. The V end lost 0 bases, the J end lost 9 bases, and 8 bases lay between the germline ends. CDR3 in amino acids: CASSEARGSYTF. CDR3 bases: TGTGCCAGCAGTGAAGCGCGAGGGAGCTACACCTTC.

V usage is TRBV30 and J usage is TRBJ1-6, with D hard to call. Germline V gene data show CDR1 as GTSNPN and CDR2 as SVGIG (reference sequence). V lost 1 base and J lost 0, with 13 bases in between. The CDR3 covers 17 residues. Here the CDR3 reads CAWSAPSVSSYNSPLHF. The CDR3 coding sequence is TGTGCCTGGAGTGCCCCGAGCGTGAGCTCCTATAATTCACCCCTCCACTTT. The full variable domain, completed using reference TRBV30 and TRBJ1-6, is SQTIHQWPATLVQPVGSPLSLECTVEGTSNPNLYWYRQAAGRGLQLLFYSVGIGQISSEVPQNLSASRPQDRQFILSSKKLLLSDSGFYLCAWSAPSVSSYNSPLHFGNGTRLTVT.

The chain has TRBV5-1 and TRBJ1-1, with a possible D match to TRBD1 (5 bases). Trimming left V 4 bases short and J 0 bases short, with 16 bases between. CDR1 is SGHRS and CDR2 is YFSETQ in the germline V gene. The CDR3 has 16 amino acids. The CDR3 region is CASSPGGGNMNTEAFF. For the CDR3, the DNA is TGCGCCAGCAGCCCCGGGGGAGGGAACATGAACACTGAAGCTTTCTTT.

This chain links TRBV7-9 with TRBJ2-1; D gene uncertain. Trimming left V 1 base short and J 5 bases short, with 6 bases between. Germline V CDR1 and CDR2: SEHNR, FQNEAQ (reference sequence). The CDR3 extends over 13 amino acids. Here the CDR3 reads CASSLGLNNEQFF. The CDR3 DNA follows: TGTGCCAGCAGCTTAGGTCTAAACAATGAGCAGTTCTTC.

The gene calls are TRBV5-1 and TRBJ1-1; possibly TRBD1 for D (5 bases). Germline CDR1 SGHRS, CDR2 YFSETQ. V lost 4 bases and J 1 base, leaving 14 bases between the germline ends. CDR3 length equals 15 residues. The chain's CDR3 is CASSPGGGGNTEAFF. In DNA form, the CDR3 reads TGCGCCAGCAGCCCGGGAGGCGGGGGGAACACTGAAGCTTTCTTT.

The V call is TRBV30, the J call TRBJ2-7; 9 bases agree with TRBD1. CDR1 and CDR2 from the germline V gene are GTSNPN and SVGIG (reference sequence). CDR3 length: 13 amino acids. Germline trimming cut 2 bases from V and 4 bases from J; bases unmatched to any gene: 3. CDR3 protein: CAWSYDRGYEQYF. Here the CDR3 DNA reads TGTGCCTGGAGTTACGACAGGGGGTACGAGCAGTACTTC.

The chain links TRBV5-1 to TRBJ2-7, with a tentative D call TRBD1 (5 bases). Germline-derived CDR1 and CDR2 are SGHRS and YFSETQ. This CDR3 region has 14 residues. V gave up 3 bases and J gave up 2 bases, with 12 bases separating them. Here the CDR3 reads CASSSLTEPYEQYF. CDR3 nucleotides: TGCGCCAGCAGCTCCCTGACAGAGCCCTACGAGCAGTACTTC.

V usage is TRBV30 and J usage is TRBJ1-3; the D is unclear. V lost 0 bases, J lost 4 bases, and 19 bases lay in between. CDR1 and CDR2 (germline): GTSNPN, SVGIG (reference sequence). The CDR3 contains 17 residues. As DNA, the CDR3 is TGTGCCTGGAGTGTTTTGGGGAGAGGAGGGCCCGGAAACACCATATATTTT. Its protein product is CAWSVLGRGGPGNTIYF.

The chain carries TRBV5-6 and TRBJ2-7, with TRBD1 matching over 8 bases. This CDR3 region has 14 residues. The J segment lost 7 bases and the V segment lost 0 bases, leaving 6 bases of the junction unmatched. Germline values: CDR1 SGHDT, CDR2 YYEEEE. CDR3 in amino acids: CASSLGTGRGEQYF. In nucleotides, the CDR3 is TGTGCCAGCAGCTTGGGGACAGGGAGAGGAGAGCAGTACTTC.

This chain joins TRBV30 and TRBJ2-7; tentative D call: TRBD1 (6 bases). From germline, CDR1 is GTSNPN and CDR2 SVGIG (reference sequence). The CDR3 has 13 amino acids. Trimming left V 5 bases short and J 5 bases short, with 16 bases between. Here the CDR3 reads CAWGIGTKDEQYF. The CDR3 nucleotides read TGTGCCTGGGGTATAGGGACAAAGGACGAGCAGTACTTC.

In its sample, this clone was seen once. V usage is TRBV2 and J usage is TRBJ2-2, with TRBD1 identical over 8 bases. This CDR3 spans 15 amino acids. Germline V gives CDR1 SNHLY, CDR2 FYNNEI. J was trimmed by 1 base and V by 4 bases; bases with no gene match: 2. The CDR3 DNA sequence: TGTGCCAGCAGTGCCGGACAGGGGAACACCGGGGAGCTGTTTTTT. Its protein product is CASSAGQGNTGELFF.

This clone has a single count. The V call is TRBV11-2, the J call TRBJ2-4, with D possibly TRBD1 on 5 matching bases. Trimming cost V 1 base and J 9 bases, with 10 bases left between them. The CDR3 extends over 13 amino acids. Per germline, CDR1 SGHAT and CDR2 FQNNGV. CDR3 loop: CASSLGTQGIQYF. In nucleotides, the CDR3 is TGTGCCAGCAGCTTAGGGACACAAGGCATTCAGTACTTC.

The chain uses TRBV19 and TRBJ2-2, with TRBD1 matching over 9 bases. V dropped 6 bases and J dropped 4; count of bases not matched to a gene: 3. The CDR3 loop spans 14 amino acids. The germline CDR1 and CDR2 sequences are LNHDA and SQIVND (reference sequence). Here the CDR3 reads CASRPGQGTGELFF. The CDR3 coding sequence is TGTGCCAGTAGGCCGGGACAGGGCACCGGGGAGCTGTTTTTT.

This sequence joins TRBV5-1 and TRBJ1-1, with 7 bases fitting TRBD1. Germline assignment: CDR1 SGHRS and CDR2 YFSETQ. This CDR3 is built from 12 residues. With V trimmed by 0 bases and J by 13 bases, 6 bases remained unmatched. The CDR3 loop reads CASSLGQGEGFF. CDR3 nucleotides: TGCGCCAGCAGCTTGGGACAGGGAGAGGGTTTCTTT.

DNA of the CDR3: TGTGCCAGCAGCTTGGGGACAGACTCCTATGGCTACACCTTC. This sequence encodes CASSLGTDSYGYTF. The gene calls are TRBV5-6 and TRBJ1-2, with a possible D match to TRBD1 (6 bases). This CDR3 comprises 14 residues. From germline, CDR1 is SGHDT and CDR2 YYEEEE. Deletions cut 0 bases from V and 4 bases from J, with 10 bases between.

The CDR3 loop reads CASSWSPQGAKGNTIYF. CDR3 nucleotides: TGCGCCAGCAGCTGGAGCCCACAGGGGGCGAAAGGAAACACCATATATTTT. The rearrangement joins TRBV5-1 to TRBJ1-3; 9 bases agree with TRBD1. Trimming removed 3 bases from V and 4 bases from J; junction bases left unmatched: 11. Per germline, CDR1 SGHRS and CDR2 YFSETQ. The CDR3 consists of 17 residues.

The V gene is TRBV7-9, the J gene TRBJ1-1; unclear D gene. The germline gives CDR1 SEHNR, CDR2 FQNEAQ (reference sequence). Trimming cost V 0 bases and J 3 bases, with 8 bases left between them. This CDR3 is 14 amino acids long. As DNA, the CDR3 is TGTGCCAGCAGCTTAGCGCGACTGCACACTGAAGCTTTCTTT. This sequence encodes CASSLARLHTEAFF.

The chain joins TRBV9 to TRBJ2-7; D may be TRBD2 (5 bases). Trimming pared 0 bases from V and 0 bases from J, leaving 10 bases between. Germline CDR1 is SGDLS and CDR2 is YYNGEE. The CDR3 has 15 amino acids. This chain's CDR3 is CASSVGLLSSYEQYF. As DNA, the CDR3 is TGTGCCAGCAGCGTAGGACTACTAAGCTCCTACGAGCAGTACTTC.